This T cell receptor beta chain was documented in a study of cytomegalovirus exposure and HLA in healthy donors. Germline V CDR1 and CDR2: MDHEN, SYDVKM. Trimming took off 3 bases at V and 2 bases at J, with 20 bases between the two ends. This CDR3 comprises 17 residues. Study-level findings and limits: Among donors in an Asian-associated ancestry cluster, a later analysis reportedly found fewer N-insertions than the approximately 670-donor mean. The likely explanation for a cluster of highly shared sequence variants was sequencing artifact. Looking again later, the authors saw that most CMV-associated TCR beta chains seemed HLA-restricted. Among the CMV-associated chains, a few were confirmed in vitro as specific for CMV antigens.

PCR used 60 Vbeta primers and 13 Jbeta primers. The method was immunoSEQ multiplex PCR; TCRdb's version includes in-frame clones alone and lacks a portion of them. The data show hundreds of thousands of clones, over 60% seen once. Only one count was recorded for this clone. Its antigen is not identified. The sequenced material came from PBMCs. This receptor was taken from a male donor in good health and CMV-seronegative. This sequence joins TRBV28 and TRBJ2-7; D perhaps matches TRBD1 (5 bases). The CDR3 spells CASSFGGQGSIPYEQYF. DNA for the CDR3: TGTGCCAGCAGTTTTGGCGGACAAGGGTCCATCCCCTACGAGCAGTACTTC.